This T cell receptor beta chain was identified during a study of T-cell reconstitution after alpha-beta-depleted transplantation in children. In germline, CDR1 is LGHNA, CDR2 YNFKEQ. V gave up 4 bases and J gave up 2 bases, with 11 bases separating them. The CDR3 is made up of 14 amino acids. A library of TCRbeta sequences, prepared with unique molecular identifiers, was generated. MiXCR, run by TCRdb on the PCR reads, gives a single entry per CDR3 protein. The sample contains around 270,000 distinct CDR3 sequences, 7.5% to 9% of which appear only once. Overall study findings and caveats: The main origin of T-cell counts and diversity one year after transplant was newly produced T cells. Expanded graft clones numbering several hundred reportedly gave rise to alpha-beta T cells about two months after transplant.

Points on this clonotype: Its antigen remains unidentified.

This receptor was obtained from a female patient under 10 years old who had a stem cell transplant for Fanconi anemia, so the T cells may come from the graft donor. The V call is TRBV4-2, the J call TRBJ1-2, with D unresolved. Here the sequenced sample was peripheral blood, taken 360 days after TCRalphabeta/CD19-depleted stem cell transplant. The CDR3 protein is CASSLWVANYGYTF. For the CDR3, the DNA is TGTGCCAGCAGCCTCTGGGTAGCCAACTATGGCTACACCTTC.